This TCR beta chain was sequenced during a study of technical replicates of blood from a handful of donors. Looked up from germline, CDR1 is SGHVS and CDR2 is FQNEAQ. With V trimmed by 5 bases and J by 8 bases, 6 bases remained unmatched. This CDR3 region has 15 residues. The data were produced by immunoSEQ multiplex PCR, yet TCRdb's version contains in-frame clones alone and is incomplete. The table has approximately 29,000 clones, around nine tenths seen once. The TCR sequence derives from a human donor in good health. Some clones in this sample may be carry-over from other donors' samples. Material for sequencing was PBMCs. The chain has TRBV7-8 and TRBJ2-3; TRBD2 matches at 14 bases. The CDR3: CASSTGTSGGFTQYF. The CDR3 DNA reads TGTGCCAGCAGCACCGGGACTAGCGGGGGTTTTACGCAGTATTTT. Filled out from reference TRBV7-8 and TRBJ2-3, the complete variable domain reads GAGVSQSPRYKVAKRGQDVALRCDPISGHVSLFWYQQALGQGPEFLTYFQNEAQLDKSGLPSDRFFAERPEGSVSTLKIQRTQQEDSAVYLCASSTGTSGGFTQYFGPGTRLTVL.